The next 21 T cell receptor beta chains were all read from a single sample in a study of beta chain features in type 1 diabetes (dated 2018 in TCRdb). Antigen specificity for these receptors is unknown. Library preparation used the immunoSEQ multiplex PCR assay. The High Capacity cDNA Reverse Transcription Kit was used to reverse transcribe all of the isolated RNA, meaning that expressed TCRB transcripts were what got sequenced. The table comes from immuneACCESS by way of TCRdb, which keeps in-frame sequences with V and J called. Part of the clones is missing from these tables; in studies checked, under half for an unresolved V gene and the rest for unknown reasons. This sample is represented by about 370,000 clones; 9.6% of them were singletons. Clones ranked in the top ten supply about 0.64% of the sample. General conclusions and limits of the study: A moderate but significant shortening of TCRB CDR3 length was observed in type 1 diabetes patients in all four CD4+ subsets.

Sequencing used central memory CD4+ T cells from blood. The source is a man younger than 40 with type 1 diabetes.

This sequence joins TRBV6-1 and TRBJ1-5, with a possible D match to TRBD1 (5 bases). Germline V gives CDR1 MNHNS, CDR2 SASEGT. The V end lost 0 bases, the J end lost 5 bases, and 14 bases lay between the germline ends. The CDR3 sequence is 16 residues long. The CDR3 here is CASSEAASGRDQPQHF. The CDR3 DNA sequence: TGTGCCAGCAGTGAAGCCGCCTCAGGGAGGGATCAGCCCCAGCATTTT.

This clone was picked up a small number of times. The chain recombines TRBV6-5 with TRBJ1-5; TRBD1 is a possible D gene (6 bases). Trimming removed 4 bases from V and 7 bases from J, with 17 bases in between. Germline V gene lookup returns CDR1 MNHEY and CDR2 SVGAGI. This CDR3 region has 15 residues. The CDR3 DNA follows: TGTGCCAGCAGTTTGAAGGCCCCCCAGGGGCAGCCCCAGCATTTT. Encoded protein: CASSLKAPQGQPQHF.

A few counts support this clone. The chain employs TRBV6-5 and TRBJ2-5; possible D gene TRBD2, 6 bases. The CDR3 spans 14 residues. Trimming shortened V by 2 bases and J by 2 bases, and 9 bases separated the two germline ends. Germline V lookup: CDR1 MNHEY, CDR2 SVGAGI. Here the CDR3 reads CASSYGAGQETQYF. DNA for the CDR3: TGTGCCAGCAGTTACGGGGCGGGGCAAGAGACCCAGTACTTC.

The CDR3 loop is CASFKAGRGFSGANVLTF. CDR3 nucleotides: TGTGCCAGCTTTAAAGCGGGGAGAGGGTTCTCTGGGGCCAACGTCCTGACTTTC. The V gene is TRBV28, the J gene TRBJ2-6; 7 bases agree with TRBD2. The CDR3 totals 18 residues. Germline CDR1 reads MDHEN; CDR2 reads SYDVKM. Trimming took 8 bases from V and 0 from J; bases not matched to a gene: 13. Based on the CDR3 plus reference TRBV28 and TRBJ2-6, the full variable domain is DVKVTQSSRYLVKRTGEKVFLECVQDMDHENMFWYRQDPGLGLRLIYFSYDVKMKEKGDIPEGYSVSREKKERFSLILESASTNQTSMYLCASFKAGRGFSGANVLTFGAGSRLTVL.

In its sample, this clone was seen a few times. V is TRBV5-5 and J is TRBJ2-1, with a possible D match to TRBD1 (6 bases). The CDR3 totals 14 residues. The germline gives CDR1 SGHKS, CDR2 YYEKEE (reference sequence). V lost 4 bases and J 2 bases, leaving 10 bases between the germline ends. The CDR3: CASSRQAAYNEQFF. The CDR3 nucleotides are TGTGCCAGCAGCCGACAGGCGGCCTACAATGAGCAGTTCTTC.

This clone showed up just a few times. Here the CDR3 DNA reads TGCGCCAGCAGCCAAGATTGGGGAGGTTCAGATACGCAGTATTTT. Translating it yields CASSQDWGGSDTQYF. The gene calls are TRBV4-1 and TRBJ2-3; maybe TRBD2 (6 bases). This CDR3 contains 15 residues. Germline V gene sequence: CDR1 MGHRA, CDR2 YSYEKL. Deletions cut 0 bases from V and 4 bases from J, with 11 bases between.

This clone was seen more than once but under ten times. The chain uses TRBV4-2 and TRBJ1-5; weak D call: TRBD1 (6 bases). Per germline, CDR1 LGHNA and CDR2 YNFKEQ. The CDR3 sequence is 18 residues long. V lost 1 base and J 1 base, leaving 17 bases between the germline ends. The CDR3 protein is CASSQVSSRGGSNQPQHF. CDR3 DNA sequence: TGTGCCAGCAGCCAAGTATCATCGAGGGGGGGGAGCAATCAGCCCCAGCATTTT.

The chain employs TRBV7-8 and TRBJ1-1, with D possibly being TRBD1 (5 bases). This CDR3 has 13 amino acids. V was pared by 4 bases and J by 8 bases, with 14 bases between. Germline CDR1 SGHVS, CDR2 FQNEAQ. The CDR3 DNA reads TGTGCCAGCAGCTCCGCTCCAGGGAACGAAGCTTTCTTT. Amino acid sequence: CASSSAPGNEAFF.

A remark on this clone: A much larger clonotype is one base distant, so this may be a read error. Other DNA sequences from this sample encode an identical CDR3 as well. This sequence joins TRBV25-1 and TRBJ2-3; D gene unclear. The CDR3 length is 12 residues. Trimming shortened V by 5 bases and J by 1 base, and 4 bases separated the two germline ends. Germline CDR1 MGHDK, CDR2 SYGVNS. The DNA for the CDR3 is TGTGCCAGCAGTTCGGGCACAGATACGCAGTATTTT. Translating it yields CASSSGTDTQYF.

This clone was seen more than once but under ten times. The chain joins TRBV5-5 to TRBJ2-3; no definite D call. The CDR3 extends over 12 amino acids. Trimming removed 0 bases at V and 4 bases at J, with 3 bases between. Germline-derived CDR1 and CDR2 are SGHKS and YYEKEE (reference sequence). In DNA form, the CDR3 reads TGTGCCAGCAGCTTGGAAGCAGATACGCAGTATTTT. Protein sequence: CASSLEADTQYF. Complete variable domain (other parts from reference TRBV5-5 and TRBJ2-3): DAGVTQSPTHLIKTRGQQVTLRCSPISGHKSVSWYQQVLGQGPQFIFQYYEKEERGRGNFPDRFSARQFPNYSSELNVNALLLGDSALYLCASSLEADTQYFGPGTRLTVL.

This clone came up a few times. Distinct nucleotide sequences in the sample also encode this CDR3. The chain recombines TRBV11-2 with TRBJ2-5; D ambiguous. Per the germline V gene, CDR1 is SGHAT and CDR2 is FQNNGV. V lost 5 bases to trimming and J lost 3 bases, with 10 bases between them. The CDR3 runs to 13 residues. CDR3 amino acids: CASSRGREETQYF. CDR3 DNA: TGTGCCAGCAGCCGAGGCCGGGAAGAGACCCAGTACTTC.

This clone turned up a few times. The chain joins TRBV5-4 to TRBJ2-7; D remains ambiguous. This CDR3 is built from 13 residues. V was shortened by 4 bases and J by 7 bases, with 15 bases between the two germline ends. Per germline, CDR1 SGHNT and CDR2 YYREEE (reference sequence). CDR3 nucleotides: TGTGCCAGCAGCGGGGATCACAGCGCGGAGCAGTACTTC. Translation gives CASSGDHSAEQYF. Supplemented by reference TRBV5-4 and TRBJ2-7, the full variable domain reads ETGVTQSPTHLIKTRGQQVTLRCSSQSGHNTVSWYQQALGQGPQFIFQYYREEENGRGNFPPRFSGLQFPNYSSELNVNALELDDSALYLCASSGDHSAEQYFGPGTRLTVT.

Details on this clone: Other DNA sequences in the sample encode the same CDR3. The V call is TRBV2, the J call TRBJ2-7; tentative D call: TRBD2 (5 bases). The CDR3 has 12 amino acids. Trimming left V 6 bases short and J 3 bases short, with 9 bases between. CDR1 is SNHLY, CDR2 FYNNEI, per germline. CDR3 residues: CASRDRDYEQYF. As DNA, the CDR3 is TGTGCCAGCAGGGACCGGGACTACGAGCAGTACTTC.

This clone was seen many times. V usage is TRBV29-1 and J usage is TRBJ2-1; D is tentatively TRBD1 or TRBD2 (7 bases each). This CDR3 spans 12 amino acids. Trimming left V 6 bases short and J 10 bases short, with 16 bases between. Germline CDR1 and CDR2: SQVTM and ANQGSEA. The CDR3 loop reads CSVNNQGGEQFF. The CDR3 DNA follows: TGCAGCGTAAACAATCAGGGGGGGGAGCAGTTCTTC.

Many counts were recorded for this clone. The chain combines TRBV19 with TRBJ2-6, with TRBD1 as a possible D gene (6 bases). CDR1 and CDR2 (germline): LNHDA, SQIVND (reference sequence). CDR3 size: 15 residues. Trimming removed 7 bases from V and 2 bases from J, with 12 bases in between. This CDR3 is CASTPGVAGANVLTF. The CDR3 region has the DNA TGTGCCAGTACCCCAGGGGTCGCTGGGGCCAACGTCCTGACTTTC.

This clone was seen a few times. The genes are TRBV27 and TRBJ2-6; the D gene is possibly TRBD2 (5 bases). Trimming removed 4 bases at V and 3 bases at J, with 16 bases between. Per the germline V gene, CDR1 is MNHEY and CDR2 is SMNVEV (reference sequence). CDR3 length: 17 residues. CDR3 protein: CASSSLALRGGANVLTF. DNA for the CDR3: TGTGCCAGCAGTTCTCTGGCCCTTCGGGGTGGGGCCAACGTCCTGACTTTC.

This clone was counted only a few times. The chain links TRBV9 to TRBJ2-7; TRBD2 is a possible D gene (6 bases). Germline lookup yields CDR1 SGDLS and CDR2 YYNGEE. There are 18 residues in the CDR3. V lost 0 bases, J lost 3 bases, and 22 bases lay in between. The CDR3 protein is CASSVGPLGGAVFYEQYF. The CDR3, as DNA: TGTGCCAGCAGCGTAGGCCCCCTCGGCGGGGCCGTTTTCTACGAGCAGTACTTC. Combining the CDR3 with reference TRBV9 and TRBJ2-7 gives the whole variable domain DSGVTQTPKHLITATGQRVTLRCSPRSGDLSVYWYQQSLDQGLQFLIQYYNGEERAKGNILERFSAQQFPDLHSELNLSSLELGDSALYFCASSVGPLGGAVFYEQYFGPGTRLTVT.

This clone was seen ten or more times. V gene TRBV14 combines with J gene TRBJ2-7; 7 bases fit TRBD2. V dropped 1 base and J dropped 5; count of bases not matched to a gene: 17. Germline V gene sequence: CDR1 SGHDN, CDR2 FVKESK. The CDR3 consists of 18 residues. In DNA, the CDR3 is TGTGCCAGCAGCCAAGCTCCCCTGGGAGGGAGTGGGGAAGACGAGCAGTACTTC. This codes for CASSQAPLGGSGEDEQYF.

The table lists this clone with a few counts. The rearrangement joins TRBV27 to TRBJ1-5; a possible D gene is TRBD1 (5 bases). The CDR3 length is 13 residues. CDR1 is MNHEY and CDR2 is SMNVEV in the germline V gene (reference sequence). V was pared by 3 bases and J by 5 bases, with 8 bases between. CDR3 loop: CASSFTGHQPQHF. Written as DNA, the CDR3 is TGTGCCAGCAGTTTTACAGGTCATCAGCCCCAGCATTTT.

This clone was detected only a few times. The chain has TRBV5-1 and TRBJ2-6; 7 positions match TRBD2. Germline lookup yields CDR1 SGHRS and CDR2 YFSETQ. This CDR3 region has 18 residues. The V gene end was trimmed by 4 bases and the J gene end by 0 bases; junction bases not matched to a gene: 10. CDR3 loop: CASSRAGLASSGANVLTF. The CDR3 bases are TGCGCCAGCAGCAGAGCGGGACTTGCTTCCTCTGGGGCCAACGTCCTGACTTTC.

This clone was counted between two and nine times. The rearrangement links TRBV11-2 to TRBJ1-5, with D unclear. From germline, CDR1 is SGHAT and CDR2 FQNNGV. V lost 2 bases and J lost 8, with 10 bases in between. This CDR3 has 13 residues. The CDR3 coding sequence is TGTGCCAGCAGCTTATCGTTGGGAGAGCCCCAGCATTTT. Protein: CASSLSLGEPQHF.